The entry below gives a single TCR beta chain sequence along with its context. This entry is derived from a study of blood T cell repertoires in COVID-19. Across the study: Acute and convalescent COVID-19 samples came from the United States, Italy and Spain. Sample material is recorded as cDNA or gDNA derived from T cells, B-cell-depleted T cells, or PBMCs.

The CDR3 loop spans 13 amino acids. V was pared by 8 bases and J by 5 bases, with 12 bases between. CDR1 LNHDA and CDR2 SQIVND come from the germline V gene (reference sequence). Authors' analysis steps: Estimated nucleated cell counts came from reference gene primer amplification. TCRdb's copy holds only in-frame clones and misses some; the assay was immunoSEQ multiplex PCR. That table is the source of V, J and clone size, and D and trimming were worked out from the DNA. The data show 250,000 to 350,000 clones, more than 75% seen once. The chain carries TRBV19 and TRBJ2-2; D uncertain. The sequenced material came from peripheral blood. The clonotype comes from a woman in her forties or fifties with acute or convalescent COVID-19. The CDR3 region has the DNA TGTGCCAGTCACCATCGGAGTACCGGGGAGCTGTTTTTT. It specifies CASHHRSTGELFF.